This T cell receptor (beta chain) is from a study of blood T cell repertoires in COVID-19. For the study at large: From the United States, Italy and Spain came samples of acute and convalescent COVID-19. The cDNA or gDNA used as material had been derived from T cells, B-cell-depleted T cells, or PBMCs.

The CDR3 contains 15 residues. V shed 6 bases, J shed 5 bases, and the junction held 7 bases outside the gene matches. Germline V gene lookup returns CDR1 PRHDT and CDR2 FYEKMQ (reference sequence). The assay was immunoSEQ multiplex PCR, and TCRdb's table has in-frame clones only and misses some. The sample includes over 70,000 clones, around 93% of them seen just once. The sequencing sample was made of peripheral blood. This chain joins TRBV13 and TRBJ2-1; 10 positions match TRBD2. The TCR originated in a human donor with active COVID-19. The donor label of this sample is uncertain. Here the CDR3 DNA reads TGTGCCAGCAGACAATTAGCGGGGGGTCACAATGAGCAGTTCTTC. The encoded protein is CASRQLAGGHNEQFF.